This T cell receptor beta chain was sequenced during a study of T-cell memory formation after mild COVID-19. Study results and caveats: Clones that got smaller from day 15 to 85 had even CD4/CD8, while clones growing later tipped toward CD4+. Mostly located in CM and EM were contracting CD4+ clones, with contracting CD8+ clones located in EMRA. Cross-reactive memory appears to have joined, as suggested by some responding clones showing up in pre-infection memory.

On this clonotype itself: Its cognate antigen is unknown.

Germline V CDR1 and CDR2: DFQATT, SNEGSKA (reference sequence). The CDR3 totals 15 residues. The junction had 13 bases not matched to a gene; V was cut back by 6 bases and J by 6 bases. Sample barcodes and UMIs were carried by the TCR alpha and TCR beta cDNA libraries that 5'RACE generated with constant-segment primers. MiXCR was run by TCRdb on the 5' RACE reads, yielding one entry per CDR3 protein. The sample records about 270,000 distinct CDR3 sequences, over 15% being singletons. Material for sequencing was PBMCs or a T cell subset sorted from them (not recorded which). The rearrangement links TRBV20-1 to TRBJ1-1, with TRBD1 identical over 10 bases. This TCR was recovered from a man in his late teens or twenties who had mild COVID-19 (a few samples of this study predate the infection). Cell type and time point are not known. CDR3 region: CSATRPGTGVAEAFF. DNA of the CDR3: TGCAGTGCCACTCGGCCCGGGACAGGGGTCGCTGAAGCTTTCTTT.